This record covers a single TCR beta chain. Its specificity is not known. TCRdb keeps only in-frame clones here, not all; method: immunoSEQ multiplex PCR. The sample consists of 150,000 to 200,000 clones, 84% of them appearing once. This specimen belongs to a study of cytomegalovirus exposure and HLA in healthy donors. Study information: A subsequent analysis stated that the 95 to 150 validation repertoires were run on the same platform as the 550 to 750 first-cohort repertoires.

Per the germline V gene, CDR1 is MNHNS and CDR2 is SASEGT. This CDR3 comprises 15 residues. The J segment lost 3 bases and the V segment lost 6 bases, leaving 8 bases of the junction unmatched. Study findings and constraints: For cytomegalovirus status, the classifier reportedly gave diagnoses with high specificity and sensitivity. The finding came from a later analysis; first-cohort TCR clusters tended to co-occur in the roughly 120 validation repertoires.

The source of this sequence is a man aged 30-40 years in good health and CMV-seropositive. The V call is TRBV6-1, the J call TRBJ1-5; 7 bases match TRBD1. The sample consisted of PBMCs. CDR3 bases: TGTGCCAGCAGGCGGGACAGTCGGGCCAATCAGCCCCAGCATTTT. It codes for CASRRDSRANQPQHF.